This is a list of T cell receptor beta chains from one sample in a study of regulatory T cells in long-lasting Graves disease. TCRdb called the multiplex PCR reads again in MiXCR, with one record for every CDR3 protein. Among approximately 540,000 distinct CDR3 sequences listed, about 12% were seen once. These sequences were also reported in another study, on T cells in Graves' hyperthyroidism and ophthalmopathy.

This specimen was peripheral blood mononuclear cells (PBMCs), taken at new diagnosis, from a patient treated with antithyroid drugs. These receptor sequences come from a woman aged 25 to 39 with Graves disease. Each CDR3 is given with its conserved first and last residue. The D gene is left open where the match is weak. Clone size, where shown, is once, few, many, or a class for clones that have expanded.

j_call	clone_size	v_call	d_call	cdr3_aa	cdr3_nt
TRBJ2-3	many	TRBV20-1	-	CSARKTEGDTQYF	TGCAGTGCTAGAAAGACAGAGGGAGATACGCAGTATTTT
TRBJ2-4	many	TRBV20-1	-	CSARDLGEAKNIQYF	TGCAGTGCTAGAGATCTGGGGGAGGCCAAAAACATTCAGTACTTC
TRBJ2-3	many	TRBV18	-	CASSYVWTSGTDTQYF	TGTGCCAGCTCTTATGTCTGGACTTCCGGCACAGATACGCAGTATTTT
TRBJ2-4	many	TRBV20-1	-	CSARDLPVNIQYF	TGCAGTGCTAGAGATCTCCCAGTAAACATTCAGTACTTC
TRBJ2-1	many	TRBV3-1	-	CASSHQVTNAYNEQFF	TGTGCCAGCAGCCACCAAGTGACCAATGCCTACAATGAGCAGTTCTTC
TRBJ2-6	many	TRBV28	TRBD1	CASSSMDPGQGAPGANVLTF	TGTGCCAGCAGCTCGATGGACCCGGGACAGGGGGCGCCTGGGGCCAACGTCCTGACTTTC
TRBJ2-5	many	TRBV4-2	TRBD2	CASSQDPGTSGRADETQYF	TGTGCCAGCAGCCAAGATCCCGGGACTAGCGGGAGGGCCGATGAGACCCAGTACTTC
TRBJ1-3	many	TRBV2	-	CASTLKNTIYF	TGTGCCAGCACCTTAAAAAACACCATATATTTT
TRBJ2-7	many	TRBV2	-	CASSEALIIEQYF	TGTGCCAGCAGTGAAGCGCTGATCATCGAGCAGTACTTC
TRBJ2-1	many	TRBV11-1	-	CASSVRDTDNEQFF	TGTGCCAGCAGCGTCCGGGACACCGACAATGAGCAGTTCTTC
TRBJ1-5	many	TRBV12-3/TRBV12-4	-	CASSLGGGGQPQHF	TGTGCCAGCAGTTTGGGCGGGGGTGGCCAGCCCCAGCATTTT
TRBJ2-1	few	TRBV5-1	-	CASSPQGSQDEQFF	TGCGCCAGCAGCCCCCAGGGTTCCCAGGATGAGCAGTTCTTC
TRBJ2-7	many	TRBV20-1	TRBD1	CSARDPGQGSSEQYF	TGCAGTGCTAGGGATCCGGGACAGGGGAGCAGCGAGCAGTACTTC
TRBJ2-7	many	TRBV27	-	CASRVGGTYEQYF	TGTGCCAGCCGAGTCGGGGGCACCTACGAGCAGTACTTC
TRBJ2-5	few	TRBV6-2/TRBV6-3	TRBD2	CASSVAGSDETQYF	TGTGCCAGCAGTGTAGCGGGATCCGACGAGACCCAGTACTTC
TRBJ2-5	-	TRBV20-1	-	CSCSWSETQYF	TGCAGTTGCTCTTGGTCTGAGACCCAGTACTTC
TRBJ2-1	many	TRBV12-3/TRBV12-4	TRBD2	CASSLGFGLAGGPSSYNEQFF	TGTGCCAGCAGTTTAGGTTTCGGACTAGCGGGAGGGCCGAGCTCCTACAATGAGCAGTTCTTC
TRBJ2-7	-	TRBV4-2	TRBD1	CASSQGQGNSYEQYF	TGTGCCAGCAGCCAAGGACAGGGAAACTCCTACGAGCAGTACTTC
TRBJ2-3	-	TRBV2	-	CASRGGTSSTDTQYF	TGTGCCAGCAGAGGAGGGACGTCTAGCACAGATACGCAGTATTTT
TRBJ2-7	few	TRBV20-1	-	CSASGQIYEQYF	TGCAGTGCTAGCGGGCAGATCTACGAGCAGTACTTC
TRBJ2-7	-	TRBV19	TRBD2	CASSMKAGAPYEQYF	TGTGCCAGTAGTATGAAAGCGGGAGCGCCCTACGAGCAGTACTTC
TRBJ2-1	many	TRBV7-2	-	CASSFFGHPNEQFF	TGTGCCAGCAGCTTCTTCGGCCATCCCAATGAGCAGTTCTTC
TRBJ2-1	many	TRBV28	-	CASSPQVWTKGGNEQFF	TGTGCCAGCAGTCCCCAGGTTTGGACAAAGGGCGGAAATGAGCAGTTCTTC
TRBJ2-3	many	TRBV28	TRBD2	CASSLRGLGEQYF	TGTGCCAGCAGTTTACGGGGACTAGGGGAGCAGTATTTT
TRBJ1-4	many	TRBV20-1	-	CSASSNRDVNQATNEKLFF	TGCAGTGCTAGTAGTAACAGGGACGTCAATCAGGCAACTAATGAAAAACTGTTTTTT
TRBJ2-2	many	TRBV24-1	TRBD2	CATSDPGLAGRIGELFF	TGTGCCACCAGTGACCCGGGACTAGCGGGAAGAATCGGGGAGCTGTTTTTT
TRBJ2-7	many	TRBV2	TRBD2	CASSLAGERAYEQYF	TGTGCCAGCAGTCTAGCGGGAGAACGGGCCTACGAGCAGTACTTC
TRBJ2-1	many	TRBV18	TRBD2	CASSRPGLAGVSEQFF	TGTGCCAGCTCACGACCGGGACTAGCGGGAGTGAGTGAGCAGTTCTTC
TRBJ2-1	many	TRBV27	TRBD2	CASSSGLAGVRNEQFF	TGTGCCAGCAGTTCGGGACTAGCGGGGGTACGTAATGAGCAGTTCTTC
TRBJ2-1	many	TRBV7-9	TRBD2	CASSDLITSGYNEQFF	TGTGCCAGCAGCGACCTTATTACTAGCGGTTACAATGAGCAGTTCTTC
TRBJ2-1	few	TRBV3-1	-	CASSQGESQYNEQFF	TGTGCCAGCAGCCAGGGGGAATCCCAATACAATGAGCAGTTCTTC
TRBJ1-5	few	TRBV4-3	-	CASSQDLNPNQPQHF	TGCGCCAGCAGCCAAGATCTCAACCCCAATCAGCCCCAGCATTTT
TRBJ1-6	-	TRBV4-1	-	CASSQDPLLRGSPLHF	TGCGCCAGCAGCCAAGATCCTCTCTTGAGGGGATCACCCCTCCACTTT
TRBJ2-7	many	TRBV27	-	CASSPSPGSGSYEQYF	TGTGCCAGCAGTCCCTCCCCCGGATCCGGCTCCTACGAGCAGTACTTC
TRBJ2-7	few	TRBV27	-	CASSWGRPTYEQYF	TGTGCCAGCAGTTGGGGCAGGCCCACCTACGAGCAGTACTTC
TRBJ2-1	-	TRBV7-2	TRBD2	CASTGGLAGGHNEQFF	TGTGCCAGCACTGGGGGTCTAGCGGGAGGACACAATGAGCAGTTCTTC
TRBJ1-5	many	TRBV6-5	-	CASSYPAGHSNQPQHF	TGTGCCAGCAGTTACCCCGCGGGTCATAGCAATCAGCCCCAGCATTTT
TRBJ2-5	many	TRBV12-3/TRBV12-4	-	CASSWGPGLVGETQYF	TGTGCCAGCAGTTGGGGCCCGGGTCTCGTCGGGGAGACCCAGTACTTC
TRBJ1-5	many	TRBV20-1	-	CSARSGGNSNQPQHF	TGCAGTGCTAGATCTGGGGGTAATAGCAATCAGCCCCAGCATTTT
TRBJ1-1	few	TRBV5-4	-	CASSLLGGENTEAFF	TGTGCCAGCAGCCTCCTGGGAGGGGAGAACACTGAAGCTTTCTTT
TRBJ2-5	few	TRBV14	-	CASSQTLAIQETQYF	TGTGCCAGCAGCCAAACACTAGCTATCCAAGAGACCCAGTACTTC
TRBJ2-5	many	TRBV15	-	CATSRDQRAGAQYF	TGTGCCACCAGCAGAGATCAAAGAGCTGGGGCCCAGTACTTC
TRBJ2-1	many	TRBV11-3	TRBD2	CAGSSSSGEVGEQFF	TGTGCCGGCAGCTCATCTAGCGGGGAGGTCGGTGAGCAGTTCTTC
TRBJ2-6	-	TRBV7-9	-	CASSPRRVGALGSGANVLTF	TGTGCCAGCAGCCCCCGAAGGGTAGGGGCTTTGGGCTCTGGGGCCAACGTCCTGACTTTC
TRBJ1-4	many	TRBV28	-	CASAGQLNEKLFF	TGTGCCAGCGCTGGACAGCTGAATGAAAAACTGTTTTTT
TRBJ1-4	many	TRBV20-1	-	CSARGSSEKLFF	TGCAGTGCTAGAGGGTCTAGTGAAAAACTGTTTTTT
TRBJ1-2	many	TRBV18	-	CASSLQPNYGYTF	TGTGCCAGCTCACTCCAACCTAACTATGGCTACACCTTC
TRBJ2-2	few	TRBV19	-	CASSIEKQTGELFF	TGTGCCAGTAGTATAGAAAAACAGACCGGGGAGCTGTTTTTT
TRBJ2-7	many	TRBV28	TRBD2	CASSSTSGRAGFYEQYF	TGTGCCAGCAGCTCGACTAGCGGGAGGGCCGGATTCTACGAGCAGTACTTC
TRBJ2-7	many	TRBV6-1	-	CASRDGILISYEQYF	TGTGCCAGCAGAGACGGGATCCTAATATCCTACGAGCAGTACTTC
TRBJ2-1	many	TRBV7-9	TRBD2	CASSLGTSANNEQFF	TGTGCCAGCAGCCTCGGGACTAGCGCTAACAATGAGCAGTTCTTC
TRBJ1-4	many	TRBV7-9	-	CASSYDRASAKLFF	TGTGCCAGCAGCTACGACCGGGCCAGTGCAAAACTGTTTTTT
TRBJ2-3	many	TRBV14	-	CASSQALFGRVPRDTQYF	TGTGCCAGCAGCCAAGCGCTATTCGGCCGCGTTCCTCGAGATACGCAGTATTTT
TRBJ1-2	-	TRBV12-3/TRBV12-4	-	CATNPTNYGYTF	TGTGCCACCAACCCTACTAACTATGGCTACACCTTC
TRBJ2-5	many	TRBV12-3/TRBV12-4	TRBD2	CASSPSSGSWQETQYF	TGTGCCAGCAGCCCATCTAGCGGGAGTTGGCAAGAGACCCAGTACTTC
TRBJ2-7	many	TRBV27	TRBD1	CASSFSTGYEQYF	TGTGCCAGCAGTTTCTCGACAGGGTACGAGCAGTACTTC